The next 31 T cell receptor beta chains were all read from a single sample in a study of T cells after yellow fever vaccination. MiXCR, applied by TCRdb to the 5' RACE reads, yields one record per CDR3 protein. The repertoire holds around 63,000 distinct CDR3 sequences, with less than 8.5% as singletons. The sequences come from CD8+ T cells sorted from PBMCs, collected 15 days after the yellow fever booster vaccination. All receptors derive from a man aged 25 to 45 who received the YFV17D yellow fever vaccine.

This clonotype showed up just a few times. Mismatch with germline at one junction end may stem from a read error. This chain uses TRBV5-6 with TRBJ2-7; 8 positions match TRBD1. CDR1 SGHDT and CDR2 YYEEEE come from the germline V gene. There are 14 residues in the CDR3. CDR3 sequence reads: CASSLGQAFYEQYF. The CDR3 nucleotides are TGTGCCAGCAGTTTGGGACAGGCCTTTTACGAGCAGTACTTC.

This clonotype was seen ten or more times. V usage is TRBV7-2 and J usage is TRBJ2-1; no definite D call. Germline assignment: CDR1 SGHTA and CDR2 FQGNSA. This CDR3 spans 13 amino acids. Trimming shortened V by 1 base and J by 9 bases, and 10 bases separated the two germline ends. CDR3 DNA sequence: TGTGCCAGCAGCTTAGGGTCCTGGGTTGAGCAGTTCTTC. Translation: CASSLGSWVEQFF. The variable domain in full, completed from reference TRBV7-2 and TRBJ2-1, reads GAGVSQSPSNKVTEKGKDVELRCDPISGHTALYWYRQSLGQGLEFLIYFQGNSAPDKSGLPSDRFSAERTGGSVSTLTIQRTQQEDSAVYLCASSLGSWVEQFFGPGTRLTVL.

This clonotype came up many times. The chain carries TRBV2 and TRBJ2-3, with D perhaps matching TRBD2 (6 bases). V lost 6 bases, J lost 6 bases, and 10 bases lay in between. The CDR3 extends over 12 amino acids. Germline V gene data show CDR1 as SNHLY and CDR2 as FYNNEI. CDR3 nucleotide sequence: TGTGCCAGCAGAGGGGCGGGGGATACGCAGTATTTT. Protein: CASRGAGDTQYF.

In the case of this clonotype: A much larger clone sits a single nucleotide away, making a read error possible. The rearrangement uses TRBV7-9 and TRBJ2-1; no reliable D call. Trimming removed 8 bases from V and 3 bases from J, with 14 bases in between. The CDR3 totals 14 residues. Germline-derived CDR1 and CDR2 are SEHNR and FQNEAQ (reference sequence). The CDR3: CASGVRVFYNEQFF. The DNA for the CDR3 is TGTGCCAGCGGGGTTCGGGTATTCTACAATGAGCAGTTCTTC.

This clonotype was recorded at least ten times. The chain carries TRBV12-3 or TRBV12-4 and TRBJ2-1; 11 nucleotides agree with TRBD2. The junction had 7 bases not matched to a gene; V was cut back by 6 bases and J by 6 bases. The CDR3 has 15 residues. The CDR3 DNA follows: TGTGCCAGCAGGGCCGGGACTAGCGGTTTCAATGAGCAGTTCTTC. Its protein is CASRAGTSGFNEQFF.

A few counts support this clonotype. Since a much larger clone is just one base distant, this may be a read error. The chain uses TRBV23-1 and TRBJ2-4; D ambiguous. Being an ORF, TRBV23-1 has a function that is uncertain. The CDR3 runs 19 residues. The CDR3 nucleotides are TGCGCCAGCAGTCAACGCGGTTTCGTCACCCGAATAGCCAATAACATTCAGTACTTC. It codes for CASSQRGFVTRIANNIQYF.

This clonotype came up many times. The chain joins TRBV6-5 to TRBJ2-1; TRBD2 matches at 12 bases. J was trimmed by 8 bases and V by 2 bases; bases with no gene match: 16. CDR3 length: 19 residues. CDR1 MNHEY and CDR2 SVGAGI come from the germline V gene. The CDR3 DNA reads as TGTGCCAGCAGTTACGAAAGACTAGCGGGAGTAGTAGGGCAGGATGAGCAGTTCTTC. This translates into CASSYERLAGVVGQDEQFF.

This clonotype was observed many times. The chain links TRBV25-1 to TRBJ1-1, with D perhaps matching TRBD1 (5 bases). Germline V gene sequence: CDR1 MGHDK, CDR2 SYGVNS. The CDR3 runs to 13 residues. The germline V and J ends were trimmed by 4 bases and 6 bases, with 12 bases remaining between them. The CDR3, as DNA: TGTGCCAGCAGTGTGGGGGATCTCGCTGAAGCTTTCTTT. It yields the protein CASSVGDLAEAFF.

This clonotype has ten or more counts. The V call is TRBV6-1, the J call TRBJ2-2, with D maybe TRBD2 (5 bases). Trimming left V 6 bases short and J 0 bases short, with 11 bases between. The germline CDR1 and CDR2 sequences are MNHNS and SASEGT. This CDR3 spans 15 amino acids. Written as DNA, the CDR3 is TGTGCCAGCAGAGTAGACTATGCGAACACCGGGGAGCTGTTTTTT. Its translation: CASRVDYANTGELFF.

This clonotype has a count of ten or more. The chain joins TRBV4-1 to TRBJ2-6, with a weak D call TRBD1 (5 bases). V lost 0 bases to trimming and J lost 1 base, with 7 bases between them. This CDR3 has 16 amino acids. Germline V lookup: CDR1 MGHRA, CDR2 YSYEKL. The chain's CDR3 is CASSQEGLSGANVLTF. CDR3 sequence (DNA): TGCGCCAGCAGCCAAGAGGGGCTTTCTGGGGCCAACGTCCTGACTTTC.

The J gene is TRBJ2-7, the V gene TRBV9; the match to TRBD2 covers 10 bases. The germline gives CDR1 SGDLS, CDR2 YYNGEE. Unmatched junction bases numbered 11, after V lost 7 bases and J lost 4 bases. The CDR3 is 15 residues long. CDR3 residues: CASGGTSEEHYEQYF. The CDR3 coding sequence is TGTGCCAGCGGAGGGACTAGCGAAGAGCATTACGAGCAGTACTTC.

This clonotype was seen more than once but under ten times. The gene calls are TRBV20-1 and TRBJ2-3, with D possibly being TRBD2 (5 bases). Germline CDR1 is DFQATT and CDR2 is SNEGSKA (reference sequence). With 6 bases removed from V and 2 bases from J, the gap between germline ends came to 15 bases. This CDR3 has 14 residues. The CDR3 loop is CSASPLDFTDTQYF. In nucleotides, the CDR3 is TGCAGTGCCAGCCCACTAGACTTCACAGATACGCAGTATTTT.

This clonotype came up many times. V usage is TRBV12-3 or TRBV12-4 and J usage is TRBJ2-5; 8 nucleotides agree with TRBD2. The CDR3 has 16 amino acids. The V segment lost 3 bases and the J segment 4 bases; nucleotides outside the gene matches: 10. For the CDR3, the DNA is TGTGCCAGCAGTTTTCGGGGACTAGATACGGGAGAGACCCAGTACTTC. Its protein product is CASSFRGLDTGETQYF.

As concerns this clonotype: This could be a read error, since a much larger clone is one nucleotide away. The genes are TRBV7-9 and TRBJ2-7; D unresolved. Germline loops: CDR1 SEHNR, CDR2 FQNEAQ (reference sequence). V lost 7 bases and J lost 0, with 10 bases in between. CDR3 length: 13 amino acids. In nucleotides, the CDR3 is TGTGCCAGCAACCCCGCGAGCTCCTACGAGCAGTACTTC. It codes for CASNPASSYEQYF. Variable domain in full (rest from reference TRBV7-9 and TRBJ2-7): DTGVSQNPRHKITKRGQNVTFRCDPISEHNRLYWYRQTLGQGPEFLTYFQNEAQLEKSRLLSDRFSAERPKGSFSTLEIQRTEQGDSAMYLCASNPASSYEQYFGPGTRLTVT.

This clonotype showed up many times. The J gene is TRBJ2-7, the V gene TRBV5-6; possibly TRBD1 or TRBD2 for D (6 bases each). The CDR3 loop spans 16 amino acids. Germline CDR1 is SGHDT and CDR2 is YYEEEE. The germline V and J ends were trimmed by 7 bases and 3 bases, with 23 bases remaining between them. The CDR3 region is CASRPGRGRRFYEQYF. The CDR3 nucleotides read TGTGCCAGCCGTCCGGGTAGGGGGAGGCGTTTCTACGAGCAGTACTTC.

This clonotype came up a few times. The CDR3 protein is CASSDIGTETYEQYF. The CDR3 nucleotides are TGCGCCAGCAGTGATATTGGGACGGAAACCTACGAGCAGTACTTC. The rearrangement uses TRBV10-1 and TRBJ2-7; the D gene could be TRBD1 or TRBD2 (5 bases each). Germline values: CDR1 WNHNN, CDR2 SYGVQD (reference sequence). V was shortened by 3 bases and J by 2 bases, with 14 bases between the two germline ends. The CDR3 length is 15 residues.

At least ten counts were recorded for this clonotype. This chain joins TRBV10-3 and TRBJ1-2; the D gene is possibly TRBD1 (5 bases). Trimming stripped 5 bases from V and 3 bases from J, with 22 bases between. CDR3 length equals 17 residues. Germline assignment: CDR1 ENHRY and CDR2 SYGVKD. CDR3 DNA sequence: TGTGCCATCAGTAACCTATACGGCAGGGCGTTCTACTATGGCTACACCTTC. Translation: CAISNLYGRAFYYGYTF.

This clonotype was counted many times. The chain couples TRBV6-2 or TRBV6-3 to TRBJ2-3, with 12 bases aligning to TRBD2. The V and J ends lost 7 bases and 8 bases, in that order; junction bases with no gene match: 25. CDR1 MNHEY and CDR2 SVGEGT come from the germline V gene. This CDR3 spans 20 amino acids. The CDR3 region has the DNA TGTGCCAGCACCCTTACTTCGCTCGGGACTAGCGGGCCGGGGGGCACTACGCAGTATTTT. This gives the protein CASTLTSLGTSGPGGTTQYF.

This clonotype was detected many times. The V and J genes are TRBV6-5 and TRBJ2-7; perhaps TRBD2 as D (6 bases). V lost 6 bases, J lost 3 bases, and 12 bases lay in between. This CDR3 comprises 13 residues. CDR1 is MNHEY and CDR2 is SVGAGI in the germline V gene. The CDR3, as DNA: TGTGCCAGCAGCCCGGGGGTTATCTACGAGCAGTACTTC. This gives the protein CASSPGVIYEQYF.

This clonotype has ten or more counts. The V and J genes are TRBV4-2 and TRBJ2-7; D is possibly TRBD2 (6 bases). The germline V and J ends were trimmed by 0 bases and 7 bases, with 13 bases remaining between them. This CDR3 is 14 amino acids long. Germline V gene data show CDR1 as LGHNA and CDR2 as YNFKEQ. Here the CDR3 DNA reads TGTGCCAGCAGCCAAGAGGAGGGGTTGGGGGAGCAGTACTTC. It yields the protein CASSQEEGLGEQYF.

Ten or more counts support this clonotype. The gene calls are TRBV19 and TRBJ2-3; no firm D call. With 5 bases removed from V and 0 bases from J, the gap between germline ends came to 12 bases. This CDR3 region has 15 residues. The germline gives CDR1 LNHDA, CDR2 SQIVND (reference sequence). The chain's CDR3 is CASSVDSASTDTQYF. The CDR3 DNA sequence: TGTGCCAGTAGTGTTGATTCGGCTAGCACAGATACGCAGTATTTT.

This clonotype was recorded many times. The chain couples TRBV10-3 to TRBJ2-5, with unresolved D. Germline lookup yields CDR1 ENHRY and CDR2 SYGVKD. The CDR3 totals 14 residues. The V and J ends lost 7 bases and 5 bases respectively, with 17 bases between them. The CDR3: CAINDQADGETQYF. CDR3 nucleotide sequence: TGTGCCATCAACGATCAGGCCGACGGGGAGACCCAGTACTTC.

This clonotype was seen repeatedly, ten times or more. The CDR3 DNA reads as TGTGCCAGCAGCTTAGTGCGGCTAGCGGGAGGGGGAACCGGGGAGCTGTTTTTT. Its translation: CASSLVRLAGGGTGELFF. J is TRBJ2-2 and V is TRBV7-2; 12 bases align to TRBD2. The length of the CDR3 is 18 residues. Germline V CDR1 and CDR2: SGHTA, FQGNSA. The J segment lost 5 bases and the V segment lost 1 base, leaving 8 bases of the junction unmatched. The full variable domain, rest sourced from reference TRBV7-2 and TRBJ2-2, is GAGVSQSPSNKVTEKGKDVELRCDPISGHTALYWYRQSLGQGLEFLIYFQGNSAPDKSGLPSDRFSAERTGGSVSTLTIQRTQQEDSAVYLCASSLVRLAGGGTGELFFGEGSRLTVL.

Ten or more counts support this clonotype. The chain links TRBV5-1 to TRBJ1-1, with D uncertain. Between the trimmed V and J ends, which lost 4 bases and 3 bases, there was a span of 13 bases. The CDR3 loop spans 14 amino acids. CDR1 and CDR2 (germline): SGHRS, YFSETQ. The CDR3 region has the DNA TGCGCCAGCAGCGGGGTTATGCGCGACACTGAAGCTTTCTTT. Protein: CASSGVMRDTEAFF. The variable domain in full, completed from reference TRBV5-1 and TRBJ1-1, reads KAGVTQTPRYLIKTRGQQVTLSCSPISGHRSVSWYQQTPGQGLQFLFEYFSETQRNKGNFPGRFSGRQFSNSRSEMNVSTLELGDSALYLCASSGVMRDTEAFFGQGTRLTVV.

About this clonotype itself: This may be a read error, as it is one base from a much larger clone. V and J are TRBV7-8 and TRBJ2-5; the D is unclear. The length of the CDR3 is 15 residues. Germline V lookup: CDR1 SGHVS, CDR2 FQNEAQ. V was pared by 1 base and J by 5 bases, with 14 bases between. The chain's CDR3 is CASSLDLGSEETQYF. CDR3 DNA sequence: TGTGCCAGCAGCTTAGATTTGGGGTCAGAGGAGACCCAGTACTTC.

This clonotype was counted ten times or more. The rearrangement links TRBV11-2 to TRBJ2-7; possible D gene TRBD2, 6 bases. Trimming took 4 bases from V and 3 from J, leaving 16 bases between them. The CDR3 spans 15 residues. Germline CDR1 is SGHAT and CDR2 is FQNNGV. In nucleotides, the CDR3 is TGTGCCAGCAGCTCGTCCCCAGGACTATTCTACGAGCAGTACTTC. This gives the protein CASSSSPGLFYEQYF.

This clonotype was observed at least ten times. The chain joins TRBV7-2 to TRBJ2-7; D call uncertain. Germline V lookup: CDR1 SGHTA, CDR2 FQGNSA. Trimming stripped 5 bases from V and 5 bases from J, with 22 bases between. There are 16 residues in the CDR3. CDR3 loop: CASSAVTPYGSNEQYF. As DNA, the CDR3 is TGTGCCAGCAGCGCGGTTACCCCCTACGGTTCCAACGAGCAGTACTTC.

This clonotype was seen repeatedly, ten times or more. The chain employs TRBV20-1 and TRBJ2-7; D is perhaps TRBD1 or TRBD2 (6 bases each). Per the germline V gene, CDR1 is DFQATT and CDR2 is SNEGSKA (reference sequence). V was shortened by 6 bases and J by 2 bases, with 14 bases between the two germline ends. The CDR3 spans 13 residues. The CDR3 DNA sequence: TGCAGTGCGATAGCAGGGGAGGCCTACGAGCAGTACTTC. Protein sequence: CSAIAGEAYEQYF.

This clonotype was picked up many times. In DNA form, the CDR3 reads TGCAGTGCTAGAGATGTGGATAGCGGGACCTTTTACTTC. Translating it yields CSARDVDSGTFYF. The chain carries TRBV20-1 and TRBJ2-7; 8 bases map to TRBD2. Per germline, CDR1 DFQATT and CDR2 SNEGSKA (reference sequence). This CDR3 spans 13 amino acids. After removal of 0 bases from V and 13 bases from J, the junction contained 11 bases not matched to a gene.

This clonotype was counted at least ten times. J is TRBJ2-7 and V is TRBV12-3 or TRBV12-4, with 10 bases lining up with TRBD1. J was trimmed by 2 bases and V by 5 bases; bases with no gene match: 3. This CDR3 has 14 residues. The CDR3: CASSPGTGAYEQYF. The CDR3 nucleotides read TGTGCCAGCAGTCCCGGGACAGGGGCCTACGAGCAGTACTTC.

This clonotype was counted at least ten times. The chain carries TRBV5-6 and TRBJ2-5, with D unresolved. This CDR3 is built from 11 residues. V lost 4 bases and J 5 bases, leaving 6 bases between the germline ends. From germline, CDR1 is SGHDT and CDR2 YYEEEE. The CDR3 DNA reads as TGTGCCAGCAGCGTGGGTGAGACCCAGTACTTC. Encoded protein: CASSVGETQYF.